This TCR beta chain was obtained from a study of blood T cell repertoires in COVID-19. As for the study in general: Cohort 3 donors were reported recovered after two negative PCRs, clearance, or symptom resolution. T cells, B-cell-depleted T cells, or PBMCs provided the cDNA or gDNA that served as material.

In the authors' workflow: Reference gene primer amplification in the assay estimated nucleated cell counts. Assay: immunoSEQ multiplex PCR; the TCRdb copy retains only in-frame clones and omits some. V and J calls and clone size are copied from that table; D and trimming were computed from the DNA. The sample has a few hundred thousand clones; more than 70% are singletons. The CDR3 consists of 18 residues. V shed 7 bases and J shed 4 bases, with 29 bases lying between them. Germline V lookup: CDR1 SQVTM, CDR2 ANQGSEA. Clinical histories supplied by participants themselves formed the basis of cohort assignment.

The specimen sequenced was PBMCs or T cells enriched from blood (not recorded which). The TCR sequence derives from a middle-aged man in a cohort exposed to, infected with or recovered from COVID-19 (not recorded which). J is TRBJ2-1 and V is TRBV29-1; D perhaps matches TRBD2 (6 bases). CDR3 in amino acids: CSAGRETKGGGVYNEQFF. The CDR3, as DNA: TGCAGCGCCGGAAGGGAGACTAAGGGAGGAGGGGTATACAATGAGCAGTTCTTC.